Below, 14 T cell receptor beta chains from the same sample are listed, as sequenced in a study of beta chain features in type 1 diabetes. As every portion of the isolated RNA was reverse transcribed, the sequencing read expressed TCRB transcripts. Assay: immunoSEQ multiplex PCR; the TCRdb copy retains only in-frame clones and omits some. Here the sample spans over 65,000 clones, 25% to 35% being singletons. Sequencing was carried out using stem cell memory CD4+ T cells from blood. These receptor sequences come from a woman under 30 in good health.

The chain uses TRBV5-1 and TRBJ2-7; maybe TRBD1 (5 bases). Per the germline V gene, CDR1 is SGHRS and CDR2 is YFSETQ. Trimming pared 4 bases from V and 5 bases from J, leaving 13 bases between. There are 13 residues in the CDR3. Here the CDR3 DNA reads TGCGCCAGCAGCAGATCAGGGCAAGACGAGCAGTACTTC. It specifies CASSRSGQDEQYF.

The chain carries TRBV10-2 and TRBJ2-7, with 9 bases that match TRBD1. Looked up from germline, CDR1 is WSHSY and CDR2 is SAAADI. Trimming took 4 bases from V and 2 from J; bases not matched to a gene: 3. The CDR3 extends over 14 amino acids. The CDR3 here is CASSVGQGPYEQYF. CDR3 nucleotides: TGCGCCAGCAGTGTGGGACAGGGACCCTACGAGCAGTACTTC.

CDR3 region: CASRGRINEQFF. CDR3 in DNA: TGTGCCAGCAGGGGGCGGATCAATGAGCAGTTCTTC. The rearrangement links TRBV2 to TRBJ2-1; a possible D gene is TRBD1 (5 bases). Trimming shortened V by 6 bases and J by 6 bases, and 9 bases separated the two germline ends. This CDR3 is 12 amino acids long. Germline-derived CDR1 and CDR2 are SNHLY and FYNNEI.

This clone was found a few times. This chain connects TRBV7-2 to TRBJ2-7; tentatively, D is TRBD2 (5 bases). CDR3 length: 14 amino acids. In germline, CDR1 is SGHTA, CDR2 FQGNSA. V was trimmed by 2 bases and J by 2 bases, leaving 10 bases between them. CDR3 nucleotides: TGTGCCAGCAGCTTAAGCGAGGGAACCTACGAGCAGTACTTC. This gives the protein CASSLSEGTYEQYF.

This clone was picked up a small number of times. Here the CDR3 DNA reads TGTGCCAGCAGCTGGAGCCAATGGAGCACTGAAGCTTTCTTT. It yields the protein CASSWSQWSTEAFF. V usage is TRBV5-4 and J usage is TRBJ1-1; D remains ambiguous. This CDR3 has 14 amino acids. The germline V gene encodes CDR1 SGHNT and CDR2 YYREEE (reference sequence). V dropped 3 bases and J dropped 4 bases, with 13 bases sitting between them.

This clone has only a few counts. Written as DNA, the CDR3 is TGCGCCAGCAGCCATGTTGGCCGGACTAGCGGGGGCACAGATACGCAGTATTTT. It encodes CASSHVGRTSGGTDTQYF. This chain connects TRBV4-1 to TRBJ2-3; 12 nucleotides align to TRBD2. With V trimmed by 3 bases and J by 1 base, 8 bases remained unmatched. The CDR3 runs to 18 residues. Germline V gene lookup returns CDR1 MGHRA and CDR2 YSYEKL.

The CDR3 nucleotides read TGTGCCAGCTCACCTTTCGACTGGGGCCCTGTTAATGAAAAACTGTTTTTT. Amino acids: CASSPFDWGPVNEKLFF. The chain is built from TRBV18 and TRBJ1-4; D may be TRBD1 (5 bases). With 3 bases removed from V and 4 bases from J, the gap between germline ends came to 18 bases. CDR1 is KGHSH, CDR2 LQKENI, per germline. CDR3 length: 17 amino acids.

This clone has a handful of counts. The chain has TRBV5-4 and TRBJ1-1; tentatively, D is TRBD1 (5 bases). V lost 5 bases and J 1 base, leaving 15 bases between the germline ends. Germline values: CDR1 SGHNT, CDR2 YYREEE (reference sequence). This CDR3 is built from 15 residues. This CDR3 reads CASRRELGGNTEAFF. The CDR3 DNA reads as TGTGCCAGCAGAAGGGAACTGGGGGGGAACACTGAAGCTTTCTTT.

This clone was seen more than once but under ten times. The chain combines TRBV5-1 with TRBJ1-6; D is perhaps TRBD1 (5 bases). Germline V CDR1 and CDR2: SGHRS, YFSETQ. V was shortened by 4 bases and J by 4 bases, with 12 bases between the two germline ends. This CDR3 is built from 15 residues. The CDR3 DNA is TGCGCCAGCAGCGCCGACAGTGGATATAATTCACCCCTCCACTTT. It yields the protein CASSADSGYNSPLHF.

The sample holds a few counts of this clone. The chain employs TRBV29-1 and TRBJ1-5, with a possible D match to TRBD1 (6 bases). V was cut by 2 bases and J by 8 bases, with 25 bases left in between. In germline, CDR1 is SQVTM, CDR2 ANQGSEA. This CDR3 region has 17 residues. The CDR3 bases are TGCAGCGTTGAATTGGGGGTGAGGAGGGGGGGCGAGGAGCCCCAGCATTTT. Translated, it gives CSVELGVRRGGEEPQHF.

This clone was observed a handful of times. The chain couples TRBV27 to TRBJ2-7; 7 bases agree with TRBD2. The germline CDR1 and CDR2 sequences are MNHEY and SMNVEV (reference sequence). CDR3 length: 16 residues. With 4 bases clipped from V and 3 bases from J, the junction kept 12 bases outside the gene matches. The CDR3 bases are TGTGCCAGCAGTTCCCAGCGGGCTAGCGGAGACTACGAGCAGTACTTC. Its protein is CASSSQRASGDYEQYF.

This clone was counted a few times. The V call is TRBV2, the J call TRBJ2-1, with D uncertain. Trimming shortened V by 8 bases and J by 9 bases, and 11 bases separated the two germline ends. The CDR3 runs to 11 residues. Germline CDR1 reads SNHLY; CDR2 reads FYNNEI. The CDR3 loop reads CASGPFTEQFF. CDR3 nucleotides: TGTGCCAGCGGCCCTTTCACTGAGCAGTTCTTC.

This sequence joins TRBV14 and TRBJ2-5; TRBD2 agrees at 9 bases. CDR1 is SGHDN, CDR2 FVKESK, per germline. V lost 4 bases to trimming and J lost 13 bases; unmatched junction nucleotides: 16. This CDR3 has 15 amino acids. Here the CDR3 DNA reads TGTGCCAGCAGCCCCACCCCTATGCGGGAGGGCAGTATGTACTTC. It encodes CASSPTPMREGSMYF.

This rearrangement joins TRBV4-1 to TRBJ2-7, with D perhaps TRBD1 (6 bases). The V end was cut by 3 bases, the J end by 3 bases, with 15 bases between. The CDR3 totals 15 residues. Per germline, CDR1 MGHRA and CDR2 YSYEKL. The CDR3 loop is CASSQMNRVSYEQYF. The CDR3 DNA sequence: TGCGCCAGCAGCCAGATGAACAGGGTGAGCTACGAGCAGTACTTC.